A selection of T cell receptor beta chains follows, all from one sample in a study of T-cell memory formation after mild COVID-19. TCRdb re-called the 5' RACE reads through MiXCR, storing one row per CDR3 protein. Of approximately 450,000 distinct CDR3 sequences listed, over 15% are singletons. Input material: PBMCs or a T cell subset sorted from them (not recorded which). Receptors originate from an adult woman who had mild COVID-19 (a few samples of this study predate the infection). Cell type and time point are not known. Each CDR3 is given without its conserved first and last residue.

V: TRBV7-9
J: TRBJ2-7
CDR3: ASSSRDTGGWEQY

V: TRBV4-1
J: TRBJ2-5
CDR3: ASSQRGLPGETQY

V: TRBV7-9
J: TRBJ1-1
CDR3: ASSFTGTADTEAF

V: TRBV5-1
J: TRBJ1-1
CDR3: ASSLEWGWTEAF

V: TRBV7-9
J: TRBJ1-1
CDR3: ASSGRQNTEAF

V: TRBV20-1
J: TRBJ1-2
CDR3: SARVIRGPDGYT

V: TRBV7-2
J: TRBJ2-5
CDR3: ASSLFYGTGQETQY

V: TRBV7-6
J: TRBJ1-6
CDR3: ASSPRTGNLSPLH

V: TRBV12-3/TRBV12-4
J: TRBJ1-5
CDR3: ASRKGGNQPQH

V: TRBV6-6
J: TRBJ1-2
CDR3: ASKEGSYGYT

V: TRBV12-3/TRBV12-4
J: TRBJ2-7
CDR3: ASAQVAYEQY

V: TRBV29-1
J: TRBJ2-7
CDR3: SVVAHEQY

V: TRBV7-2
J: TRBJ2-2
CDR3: ASSLDGTGIGELF

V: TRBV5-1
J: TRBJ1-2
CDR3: ASSLATGNSGYT

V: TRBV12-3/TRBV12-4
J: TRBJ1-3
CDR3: ASSLNTIY